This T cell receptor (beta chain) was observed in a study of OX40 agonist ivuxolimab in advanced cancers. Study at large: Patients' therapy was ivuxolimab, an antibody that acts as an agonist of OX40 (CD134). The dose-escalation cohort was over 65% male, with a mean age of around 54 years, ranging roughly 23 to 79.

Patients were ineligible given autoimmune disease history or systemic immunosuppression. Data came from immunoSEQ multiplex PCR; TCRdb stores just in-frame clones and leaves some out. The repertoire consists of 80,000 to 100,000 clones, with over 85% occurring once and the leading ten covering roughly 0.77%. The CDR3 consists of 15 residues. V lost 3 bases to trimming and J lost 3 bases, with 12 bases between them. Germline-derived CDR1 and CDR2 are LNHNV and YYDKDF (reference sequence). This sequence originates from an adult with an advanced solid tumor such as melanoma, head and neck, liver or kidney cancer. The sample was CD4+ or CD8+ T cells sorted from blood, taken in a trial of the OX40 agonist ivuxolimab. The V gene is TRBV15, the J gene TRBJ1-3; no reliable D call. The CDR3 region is CATSSGPTDGNTIYF. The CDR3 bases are TGTGCCACCAGCAGCGGGCCAACCGATGGAAACACCATATATTTT.